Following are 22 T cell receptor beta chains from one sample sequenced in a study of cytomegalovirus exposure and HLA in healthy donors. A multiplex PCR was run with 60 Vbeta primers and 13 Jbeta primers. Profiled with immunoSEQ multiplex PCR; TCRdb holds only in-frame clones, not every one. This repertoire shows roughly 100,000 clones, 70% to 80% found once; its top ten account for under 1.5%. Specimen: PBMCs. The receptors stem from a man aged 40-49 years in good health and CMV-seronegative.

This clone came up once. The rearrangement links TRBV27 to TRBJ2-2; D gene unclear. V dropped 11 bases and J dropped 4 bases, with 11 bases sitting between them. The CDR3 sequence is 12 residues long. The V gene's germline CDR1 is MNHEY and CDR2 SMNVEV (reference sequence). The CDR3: CAASGSTGELFF. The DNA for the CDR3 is TGTGCCGCTTCCGGGTCCACCGGGGAGCTGTTTTTT.

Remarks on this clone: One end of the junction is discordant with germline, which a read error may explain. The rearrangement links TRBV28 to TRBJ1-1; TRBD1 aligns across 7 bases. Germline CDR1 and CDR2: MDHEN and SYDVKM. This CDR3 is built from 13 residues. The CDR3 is CAGSFRGRTEAFF. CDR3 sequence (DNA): TGTGCCGGCAGTTTTAGGGGGCGCACTGAAGCTTTCTTT.

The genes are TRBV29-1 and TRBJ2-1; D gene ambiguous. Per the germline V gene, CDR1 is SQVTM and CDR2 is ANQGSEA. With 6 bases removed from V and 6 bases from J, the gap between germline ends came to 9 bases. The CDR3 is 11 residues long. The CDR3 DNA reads TGCAGCGTCCCGGGTCTCAATGAGCAGTTCTTC. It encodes CSVPGLNEQFF.

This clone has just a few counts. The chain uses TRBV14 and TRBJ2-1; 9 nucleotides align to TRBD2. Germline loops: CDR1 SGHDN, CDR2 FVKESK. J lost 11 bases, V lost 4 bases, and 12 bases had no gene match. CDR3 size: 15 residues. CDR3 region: CASSRLAGARGKQFF. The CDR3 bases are TGTGCCAGCAGCCGTTTAGCGGGGGCCAGGGGGAAGCAGTTCTTC.

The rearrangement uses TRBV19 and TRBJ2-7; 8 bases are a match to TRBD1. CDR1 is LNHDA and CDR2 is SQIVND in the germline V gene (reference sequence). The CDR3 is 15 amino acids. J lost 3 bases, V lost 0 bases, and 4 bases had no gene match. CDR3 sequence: CASSIDTGGRYEQYF. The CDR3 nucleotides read TGTGCCAGTAGTATAGATACAGGGGGTCGCTACGAGCAGTACTTC.

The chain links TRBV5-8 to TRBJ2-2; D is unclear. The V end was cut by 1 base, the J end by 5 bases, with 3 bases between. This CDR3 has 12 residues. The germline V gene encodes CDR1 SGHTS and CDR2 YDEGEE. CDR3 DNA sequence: TGTGCCAGCAGCTTGTTAACCGGGGAGCTGTTTTTT. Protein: CASSLLTGELFF.

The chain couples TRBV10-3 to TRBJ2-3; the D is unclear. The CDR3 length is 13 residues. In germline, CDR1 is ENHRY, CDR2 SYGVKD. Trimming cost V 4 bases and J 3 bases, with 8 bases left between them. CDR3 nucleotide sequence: TGTGCCATCAGTGGGCCTTATACAGATACGCAGTATTTT. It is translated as CAISGPYTDTQYF.

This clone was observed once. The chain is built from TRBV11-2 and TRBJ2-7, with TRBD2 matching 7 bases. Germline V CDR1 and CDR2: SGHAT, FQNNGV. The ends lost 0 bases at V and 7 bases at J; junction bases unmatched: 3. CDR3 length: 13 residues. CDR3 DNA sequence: TGTGCCAGCAGCTTAGATTGGGGGGGAGAGCAGTACTTC. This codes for CASSLDWGGEQYF.

CDR3 sequence (DNA): TGTGCCAGCAGTGAATACAACAACCCCTACGAGCAGTACTTC. Amino acids: CASSEYNNPYEQYF. This chain uses TRBV25-1 with TRBJ2-7; D not resolved. Germline V CDR1 and CDR2: MGHDK, SYGVNS. The germline V and J ends were trimmed by 0 bases and 2 bases, with 8 bases remaining between them. The CDR3 is made up of 14 amino acids.

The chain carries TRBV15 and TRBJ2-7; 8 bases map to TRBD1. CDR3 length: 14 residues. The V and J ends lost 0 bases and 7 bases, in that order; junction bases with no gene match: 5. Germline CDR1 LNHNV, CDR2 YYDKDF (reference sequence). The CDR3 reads CATSRDLDRGEQYF. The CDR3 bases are TGTGCCACCAGCAGAGATCTAGACAGGGGAGAGCAGTACTTC.

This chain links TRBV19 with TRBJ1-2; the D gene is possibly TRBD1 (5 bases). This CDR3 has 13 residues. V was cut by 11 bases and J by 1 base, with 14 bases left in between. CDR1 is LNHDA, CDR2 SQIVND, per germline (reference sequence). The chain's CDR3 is CAGTSGDNYGYTF. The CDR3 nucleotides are TGTGCCGGGACCTCGGGGGATAACTATGGCTACACCTTC.

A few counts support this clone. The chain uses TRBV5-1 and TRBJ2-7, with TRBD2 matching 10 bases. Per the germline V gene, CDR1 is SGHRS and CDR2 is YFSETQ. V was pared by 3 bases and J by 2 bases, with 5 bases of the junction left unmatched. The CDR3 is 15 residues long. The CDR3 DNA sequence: TGCGCCAGCAGCTCCGGGACTAGCGATGCCTACGAGCAGTACTTC. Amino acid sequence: CASSSGTSDAYEQYF.

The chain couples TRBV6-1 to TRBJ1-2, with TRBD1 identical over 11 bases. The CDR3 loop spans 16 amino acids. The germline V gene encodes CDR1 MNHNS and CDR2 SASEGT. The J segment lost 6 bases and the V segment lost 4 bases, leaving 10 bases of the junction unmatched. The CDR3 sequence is CASSGGTGGKGNGYTF. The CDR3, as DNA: TGTGCCAGCAGTGGGGGGACAGGGGGGAAGGGAAATGGCTACACCTTC.

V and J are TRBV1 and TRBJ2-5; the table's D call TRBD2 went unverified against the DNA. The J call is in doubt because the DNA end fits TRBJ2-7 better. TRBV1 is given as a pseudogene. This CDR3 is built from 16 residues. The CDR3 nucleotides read TGCACCAGCAGCCAAGATCGCCCGGGAGGGCCCCACGAGCAGTACTTC. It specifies CTSSQDRPGGPHEQYF.

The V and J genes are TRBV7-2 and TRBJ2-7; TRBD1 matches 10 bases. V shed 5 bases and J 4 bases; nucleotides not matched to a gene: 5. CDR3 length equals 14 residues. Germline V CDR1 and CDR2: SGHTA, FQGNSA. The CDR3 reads CASSSRQGAYEQYF. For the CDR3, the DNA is TGTGCCAGCAGCAGCAGACAGGGGGCTTACGAGCAGTACTTC.

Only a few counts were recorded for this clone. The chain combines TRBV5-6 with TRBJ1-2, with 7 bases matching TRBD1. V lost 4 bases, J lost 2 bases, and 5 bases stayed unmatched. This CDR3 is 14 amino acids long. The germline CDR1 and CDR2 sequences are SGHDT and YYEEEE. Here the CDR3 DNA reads TGTGCCAGCAGCCCGGGACAGTGGAACTATGGCTACACCTTC. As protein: CASSPGQWNYGYTF.

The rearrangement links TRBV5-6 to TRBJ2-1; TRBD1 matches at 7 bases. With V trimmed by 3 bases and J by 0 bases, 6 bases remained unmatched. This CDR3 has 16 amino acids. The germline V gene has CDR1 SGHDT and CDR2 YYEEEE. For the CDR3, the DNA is TGTGCCAGCAGCTACTCGACAGGGAGCTCCTACAATGAGCAGTTCTTC. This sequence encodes CASSYSTGSSYNEQFF.

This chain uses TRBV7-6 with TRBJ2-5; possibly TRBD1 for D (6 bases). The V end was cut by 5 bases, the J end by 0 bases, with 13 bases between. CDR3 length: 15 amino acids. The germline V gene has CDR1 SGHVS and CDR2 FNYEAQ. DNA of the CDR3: TGTGCCAGCAGCCCAGGGACACTGTACCAAGAGACCCAGTACTTC. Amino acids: CASSPGTLYQETQYF. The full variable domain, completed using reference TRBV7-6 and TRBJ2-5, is GAGVSQSPRYKVTKRGQDVALRCDPISGHVSLYWYRQALGQGPEFLTYFNYEAQQDKSGLPNDRFSAERPEGSISTLTIQRTEQRDSAMYRCASSPGTLYQETQYFGPGTRLLVL.

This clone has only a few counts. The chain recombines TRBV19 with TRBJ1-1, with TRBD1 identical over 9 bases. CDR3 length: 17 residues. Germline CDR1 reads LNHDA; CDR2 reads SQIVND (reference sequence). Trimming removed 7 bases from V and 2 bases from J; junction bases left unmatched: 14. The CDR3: CASTPPGTGIGNTEAFF. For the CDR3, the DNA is TGTGCCAGTACCCCCCCCGGGACAGGGATAGGAAACACTGAAGCTTTCTTT.

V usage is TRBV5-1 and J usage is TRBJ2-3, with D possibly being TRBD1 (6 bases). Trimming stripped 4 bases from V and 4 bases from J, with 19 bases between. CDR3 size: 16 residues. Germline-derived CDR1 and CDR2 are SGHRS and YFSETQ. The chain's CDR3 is CASSTLSTGMADTQYF. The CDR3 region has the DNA TGCGCCAGCAGCACCCTAAGTACAGGGATGGCAGATACGCAGTATTTT.

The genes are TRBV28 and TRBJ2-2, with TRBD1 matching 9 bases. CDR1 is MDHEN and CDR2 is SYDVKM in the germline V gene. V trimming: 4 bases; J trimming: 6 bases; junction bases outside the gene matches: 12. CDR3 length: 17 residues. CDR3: CASSSRKQGALAGELFF. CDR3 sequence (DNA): TGTGCCAGCAGTTCTAGAAAACAGGGGGCGTTGGCCGGGGAGCTGTTTTTT.

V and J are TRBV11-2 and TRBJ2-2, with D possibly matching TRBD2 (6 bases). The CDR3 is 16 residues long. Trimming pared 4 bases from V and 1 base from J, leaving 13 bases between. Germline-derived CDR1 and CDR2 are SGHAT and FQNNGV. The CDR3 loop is CASSSRTTKNTGELFF. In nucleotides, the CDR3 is TGTGCCAGCAGCTCCAGGACTACCAAGAACACCGGGGAGCTGTTTTTT. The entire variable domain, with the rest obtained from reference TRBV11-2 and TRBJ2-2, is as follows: EAGVAQSPRYKIIEKRQSVAFWCNPISGHATLYWYQQILGQGPKLLIQFQNNGVVDDSQLPKDRFSAERLKGVDSTLKIQPAKLEDSAVYLCASSSRTTKNTGELFFGEGSRLTVL.